The present T cell receptor (beta chain) was sequenced within a study of blood T cell repertoires in COVID-19 (dated by TCRdb to about 2020). With regard to the full study: The collaborator samples originated in the United States, Italy and Spain and spanned the acute and convalescent phases of COVID-19. The material from the prospective study consisted of cDNA or gDNA derived from T cells, B-cell-depleted T cells, or PBMCs. Deeply sampled blood TCRbeta repertoires from subjects exposed to, actively infected with, or recovered from COVID-19 were included in the dataset. The repertoires were made available in a free public database intended to serve as a resource for research on the immune response to SARS-CoV-2. Samples came from the ongoing ImmuneRACE study (first 160 participants) plus 1,254 subjects from 6 global collaborators. A de-identified subject ID, COVID-19 status, age in years and sex were almost always included in the sample metadata. Where available, HLA class I and class II types were obtained from metadata supplied by the sample provider rather than from assay-based typing.

In the prospective study, participants were roughly 18 to 100 years old, resided in fewer than 25 geographic areas of the United States, and were enrolled through a virtual design. In the prospective study, cohorts were assigned on the basis of participant-reported clinical history obtained from a screening survey and a study questionnaire. Recovered participants in ImmuneRACE Cohort 3 were defined by two consecutive negative NP/OP PCR tests, clearance by a healthcare professional, or resolution of symptoms. Each participant in the prospective study had whole blood, serum and a nasopharyngeal or oropharyngeal swab collected by mobile phlebotomists. Over a roughly two-month period, participants in the prospective study had the option of providing additional blood draws and questionnaires. Before DNA extraction, blood samples from the prospective study were shipped at room temperature or frozen.

The trim is 6 bases for V and 5 bases for J, with a gap of 11 bases between the germline ends. Measured from the cysteine to the phenylalanine, the CDR3 is 13 residues long. This entry keeps only the CDR3 DNA: 39 bases, framed from base 1. The germline V gene supplies CDR1 MNHEY and CDR2 SVGAGI. About this clone itself: No antigen is known for it. No base quality information exists; no much larger clone differs at one position.

TCRbeta CDR3 regions were amplified from genomic DNA using the immunoSEQ Assay, a bias-controlled multiplex PCR. Per the authors' processing: The number of nucleated cells in each sample was estimated from the amplification of reference gene primers within the assay. To quantify the absolute abundance of each unique TCRbeta CDR3 rearrangement, sequence reads were collapsed and filtered. For each sample, productive Simpson clonality was calculated by taking the square root of Simpson's diversity index across productive rearrangements. In TCRdb, the immuneACCESS table is reduced to in-frame sequences with V and J assigned. These tables do not hold every clone; where another copy was compared, an unresolved V gene accounts for under half, and the others remain unexplained. V, J and clone size are those of that table, while D and trimming were read from the DNA. This sample is represented by 150,000 to 200,000 clones; around 82% of them were singletons. Less than 6% of the sample is in the top ten clones.

Results and caveats for the whole study, not just this receptor: How much clinical and demographic metadata was included differed by source and by participant, and the metadata was provided uncurated.

The sequence came from a man aged 35 to 55 who had recovered from COVID-19. Sequences were obtained from PBMCs or T cells enriched from blood (not recorded which). The chain couples TRBV6-5 to TRBJ1-5, with no confidently assigned D gene. The bases are TGTGCCAGCAGCGGCGGGGTATATCAGCCCCAGCATTTT. Translated, this gives CASSGGVYQPQHF.